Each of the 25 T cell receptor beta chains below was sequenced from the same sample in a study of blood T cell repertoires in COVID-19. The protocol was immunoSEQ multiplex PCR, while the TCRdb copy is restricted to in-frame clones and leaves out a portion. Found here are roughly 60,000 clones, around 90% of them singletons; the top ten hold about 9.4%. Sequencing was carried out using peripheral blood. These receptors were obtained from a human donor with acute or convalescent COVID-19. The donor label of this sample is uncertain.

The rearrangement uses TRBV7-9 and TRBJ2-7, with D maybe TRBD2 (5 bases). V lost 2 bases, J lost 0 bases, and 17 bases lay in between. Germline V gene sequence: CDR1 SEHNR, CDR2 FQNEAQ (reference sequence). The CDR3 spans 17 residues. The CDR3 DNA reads TGTGCCAGCAGCTTACACCCGCGCAGCGGCAGCTCCTACGAGCAGTACTTC. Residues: CASSLHPRSGSSYEQYF. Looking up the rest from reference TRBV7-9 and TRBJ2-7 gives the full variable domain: DTGVSQNPRHKITKRGQNVTFRCDPISEHNRLYWYRQTLGQGPEFLTYFQNEAQLEKSRLLSDRFSAERPKGSFSTLEIQRTEQGDSAMYLCASSLHPRSGSSYEQYFGPGTRLTVT.

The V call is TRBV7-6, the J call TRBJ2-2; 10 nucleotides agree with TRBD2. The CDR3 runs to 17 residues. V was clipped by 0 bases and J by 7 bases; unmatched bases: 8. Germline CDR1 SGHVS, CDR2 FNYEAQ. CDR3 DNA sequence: TGTGCCAGCAGCTTAGCGGCAAGCGGGGGGGGCCGCGGGGAGCTGTTTTTT. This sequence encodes CASSLAASGGGRGELFF.

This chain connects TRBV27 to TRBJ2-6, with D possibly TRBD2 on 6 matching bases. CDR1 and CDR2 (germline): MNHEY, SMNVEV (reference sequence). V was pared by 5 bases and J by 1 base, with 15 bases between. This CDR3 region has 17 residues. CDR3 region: CASSQGFAGSGANVLTF. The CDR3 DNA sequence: TGTGCCAGCAGTCAAGGATTTGCGGGGTCTGGGGCCAACGTCCTGACTTTC.

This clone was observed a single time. CDR3 DNA sequence: TGTGCCAGCAGCTTGGATAGAGGTGGTGTCGATGGCTACACCTTC. It codes for CASSLDRGGVDGYTF. This chain links TRBV5-4 with TRBJ1-2; the D is unclear. Germline lookup yields CDR1 SGHNT and CDR2 YYREEE (reference sequence). The CDR3 contains 15 residues. V was cut by 0 bases and J by 6 bases, with 15 bases left in between.

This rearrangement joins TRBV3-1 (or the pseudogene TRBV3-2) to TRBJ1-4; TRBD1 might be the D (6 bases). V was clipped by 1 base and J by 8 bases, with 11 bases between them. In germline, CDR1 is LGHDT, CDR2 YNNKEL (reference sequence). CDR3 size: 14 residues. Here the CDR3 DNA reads TGTGCCAGCAGCCAAGGAGGGGGAGGGGAAAAACTGTTTTTT. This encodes CASSQGGGGEKLFF.

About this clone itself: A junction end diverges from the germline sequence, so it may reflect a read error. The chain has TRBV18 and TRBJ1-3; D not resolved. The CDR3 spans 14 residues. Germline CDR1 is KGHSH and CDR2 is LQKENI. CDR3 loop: CASSPQRVGNTIYF. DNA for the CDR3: TGTGCCAGCTCGCCACAGAGAGTTGGAAACACCATATATTTT.

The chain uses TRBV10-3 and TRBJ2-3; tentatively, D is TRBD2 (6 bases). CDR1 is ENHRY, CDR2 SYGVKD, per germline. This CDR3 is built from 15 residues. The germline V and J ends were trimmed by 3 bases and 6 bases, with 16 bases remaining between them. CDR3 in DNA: TGTGCCATCAGTGACCAGGGAGGAAAGTCTGATACGCAGTATTTT. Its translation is CAISDQGGKSDTQYF.

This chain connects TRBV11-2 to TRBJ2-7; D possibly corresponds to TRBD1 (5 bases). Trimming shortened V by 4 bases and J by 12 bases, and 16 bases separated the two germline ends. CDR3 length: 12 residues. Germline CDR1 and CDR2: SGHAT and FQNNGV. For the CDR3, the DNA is TGTGCCAGCAGCTCGACCGACAGACCCCGGTACTTC. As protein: CASSSTDRPRYF.

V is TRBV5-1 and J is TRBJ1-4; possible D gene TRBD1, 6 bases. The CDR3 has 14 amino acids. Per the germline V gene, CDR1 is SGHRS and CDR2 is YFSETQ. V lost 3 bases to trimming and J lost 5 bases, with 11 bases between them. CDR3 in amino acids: CASSSGAGNEKLFF. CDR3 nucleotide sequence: TGCGCCAGCAGCTCAGGGGCAGGAAATGAAAAACTGTTTTTT.

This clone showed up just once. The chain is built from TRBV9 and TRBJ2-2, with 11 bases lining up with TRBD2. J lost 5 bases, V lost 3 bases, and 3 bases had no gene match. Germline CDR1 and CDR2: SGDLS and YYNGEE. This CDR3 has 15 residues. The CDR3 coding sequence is TGTGCCAGCAGCGCTAGCGGGGGGAGGACCGGGGAGCTGTTTTTT. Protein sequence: CASSASGGRTGELFF. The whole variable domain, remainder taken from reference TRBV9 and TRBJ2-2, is DSGVTQTPKHLITATGQRVTLRCSPRSGDLSVYWYQQSLDQGLQFLIQYYNGEERAKGNILERFSAQQFPDLHSELNLSSLELGDSALYFCASSASGGRTGELFFGEGSRLTVL.

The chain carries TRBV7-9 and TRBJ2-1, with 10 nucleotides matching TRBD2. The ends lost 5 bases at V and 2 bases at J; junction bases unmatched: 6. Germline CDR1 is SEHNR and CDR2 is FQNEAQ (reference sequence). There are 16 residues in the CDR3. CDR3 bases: TGTGCCAGCAGCGGGCGGACTAGCGGTACCTACAATGAGCAGTTCTTC. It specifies CASSGRTSGTYNEQFF.

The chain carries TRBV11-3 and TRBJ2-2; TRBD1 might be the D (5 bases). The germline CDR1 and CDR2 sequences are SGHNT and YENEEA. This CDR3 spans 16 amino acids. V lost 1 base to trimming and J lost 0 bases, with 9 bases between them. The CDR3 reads CASSLGWGSNTGELFF. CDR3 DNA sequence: TGTGCCAGCAGCTTAGGATGGGGCTCGAACACCGGGGAGCTGTTTTTT.

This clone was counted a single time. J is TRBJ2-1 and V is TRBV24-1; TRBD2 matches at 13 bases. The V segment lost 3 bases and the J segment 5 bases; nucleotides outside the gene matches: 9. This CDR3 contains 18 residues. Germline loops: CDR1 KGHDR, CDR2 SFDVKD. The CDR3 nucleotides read TGTGCCACCAGTGATCCCACCAGTACTAGCGGGAGGGACAATGAGCAGTTCTTC. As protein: CATSDPTSTSGRDNEQFF.

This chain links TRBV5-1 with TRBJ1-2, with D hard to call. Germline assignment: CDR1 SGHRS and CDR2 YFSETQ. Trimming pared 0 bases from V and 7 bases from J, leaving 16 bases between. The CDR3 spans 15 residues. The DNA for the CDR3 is TGCGCCAGCAGCTTGGATGGGTCTTTGCCGGGTGGCTACACCTTC. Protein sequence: CASSLDGSLPGGYTF. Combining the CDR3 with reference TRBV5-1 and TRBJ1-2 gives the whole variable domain KAGVTQTPRYLIKTRGQQVTLSCSPISGHRSVSWYQQTPGQGLQFLFEYFSETQRNKGNFPGRFSGRQFSNSRSEMNVSTLELGDSALYLCASSLDGSLPGGYTFGSGTRLTVV.

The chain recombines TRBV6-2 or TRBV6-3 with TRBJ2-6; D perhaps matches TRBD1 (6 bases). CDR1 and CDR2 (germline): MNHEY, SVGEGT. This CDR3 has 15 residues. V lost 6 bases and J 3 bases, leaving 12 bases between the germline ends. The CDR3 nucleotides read TGTGCCAGCAGCACCCAGGGGTTTGGGGCCAACGTCCTGACTTTC. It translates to CASSTQGFGANVLTF.

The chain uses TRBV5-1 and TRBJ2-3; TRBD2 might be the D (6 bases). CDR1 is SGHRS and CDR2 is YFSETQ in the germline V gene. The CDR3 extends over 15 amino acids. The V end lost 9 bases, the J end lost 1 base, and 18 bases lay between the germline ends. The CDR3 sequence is CATETGDARTDTQYF. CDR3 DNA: TGCGCCACCGAGACGGGGGACGCTCGCACAGATACGCAGTATTTT.

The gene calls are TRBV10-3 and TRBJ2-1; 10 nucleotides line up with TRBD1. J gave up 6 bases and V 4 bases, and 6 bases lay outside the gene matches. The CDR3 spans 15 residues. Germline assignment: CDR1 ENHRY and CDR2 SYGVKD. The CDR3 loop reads CAISGGTGATNEQFF. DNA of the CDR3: TGTGCCATCAGTGGCGGGACAGGGGCCACCAATGAGCAGTTCTTC.

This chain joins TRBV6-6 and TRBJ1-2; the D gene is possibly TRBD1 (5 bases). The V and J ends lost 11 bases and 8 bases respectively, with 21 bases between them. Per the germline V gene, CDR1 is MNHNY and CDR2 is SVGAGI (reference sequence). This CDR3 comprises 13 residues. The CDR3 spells CASGPEGGYGYTF. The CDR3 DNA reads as TGTGCCTCGGGGCCGGAGGGAGGATACGGCTACACCTTC.

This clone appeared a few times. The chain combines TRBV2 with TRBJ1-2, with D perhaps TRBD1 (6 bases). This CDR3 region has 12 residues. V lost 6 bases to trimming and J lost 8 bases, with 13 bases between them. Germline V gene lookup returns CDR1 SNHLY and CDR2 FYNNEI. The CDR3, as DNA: TGTGCCAGCAGGCCAAGCAGGGGAGGCTACACCTTC. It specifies CASRPSRGGYTF.

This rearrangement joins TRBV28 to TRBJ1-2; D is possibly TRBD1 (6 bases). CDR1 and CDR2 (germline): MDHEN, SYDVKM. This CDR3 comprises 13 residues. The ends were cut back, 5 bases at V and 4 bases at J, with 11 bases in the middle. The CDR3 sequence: CASSDTGFYGYTF. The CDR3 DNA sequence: TGTGCCAGCAGTGATACAGGGTTCTATGGCTACACCTTC.

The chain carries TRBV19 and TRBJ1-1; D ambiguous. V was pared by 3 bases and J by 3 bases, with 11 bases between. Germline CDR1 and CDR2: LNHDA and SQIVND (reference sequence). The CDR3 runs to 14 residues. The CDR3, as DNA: TGTGCCAGTAGTATGCGGAGAGACTACACTGAAGCTTTCTTT. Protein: CASSMRRDYTEAFF.

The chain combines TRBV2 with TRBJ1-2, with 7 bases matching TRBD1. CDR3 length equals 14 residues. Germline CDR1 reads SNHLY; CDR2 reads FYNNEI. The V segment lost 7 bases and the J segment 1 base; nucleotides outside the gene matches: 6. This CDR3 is CASIAGQSNYGYTF. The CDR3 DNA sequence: TGTGCCAGCATCGCGGGACAGAGTAACTATGGCTACACCTTC.

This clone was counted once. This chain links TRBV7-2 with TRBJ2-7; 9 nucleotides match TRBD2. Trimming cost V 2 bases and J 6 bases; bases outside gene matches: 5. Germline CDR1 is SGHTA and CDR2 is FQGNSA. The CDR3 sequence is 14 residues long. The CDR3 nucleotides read TGTGCCAGCAGCTTATGGACTAGCGAGACCGAGCAGTACTTC. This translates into CASSLWTSETEQYF.

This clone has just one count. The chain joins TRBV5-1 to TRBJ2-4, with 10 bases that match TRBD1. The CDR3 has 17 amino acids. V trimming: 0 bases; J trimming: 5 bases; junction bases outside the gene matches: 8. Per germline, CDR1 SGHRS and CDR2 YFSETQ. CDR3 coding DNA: TGCGCCAGCAGCTTGGGCGGGGGGACAGGGGTTCAAAACATTCAGTACTTC. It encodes CASSLGGGTGVQNIQYF.

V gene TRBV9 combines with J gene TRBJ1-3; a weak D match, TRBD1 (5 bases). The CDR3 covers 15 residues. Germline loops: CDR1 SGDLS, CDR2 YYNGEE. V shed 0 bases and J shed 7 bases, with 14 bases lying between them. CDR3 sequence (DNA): TGTGCCAGCAGCGTAGGGGCAGGGCATAGGAACACCATATATTTT. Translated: CASSVGAGHRNTIYF.